This entry describes one T cell receptor beta chain. The source of the sample is a study of blood T cell repertoires in COVID-19. In the study overall: The United States, Italy and Spain provided the acute and convalescent COVID-19 samples. PBMCs, B-cell-depleted T cells, or T cells provided the cDNA or gDNA that made up the material.

This CDR3 contains 18 residues. The V end was cut by 5 bases, the J end by 0 bases, with 19 bases between. Germline loops: CDR1 SEHNR, CDR2 FQNEAQ (reference sequence). Using immunoSEQ multiplex PCR, the repertoire was profiled, and TCRdb retains in-frame clones only, with some absent. The sample has 150,000 to 200,000 clones; about 83% are singletons. Sequenced material: peripheral blood. The source of this sequence is a woman aged 70 to 79 with COVID-19, enrolled during active disease. The chain recombines TRBV7-9 with TRBJ1-4, with D possibly matching TRBD1 (6 bases). For the CDR3, the DNA is TGTGCCAGCAGCGAAAATCCGCAGGGGTTTGCAACTAATGAAAAACTGTTTTTT. As protein: CASSENPQGFATNEKLFF.